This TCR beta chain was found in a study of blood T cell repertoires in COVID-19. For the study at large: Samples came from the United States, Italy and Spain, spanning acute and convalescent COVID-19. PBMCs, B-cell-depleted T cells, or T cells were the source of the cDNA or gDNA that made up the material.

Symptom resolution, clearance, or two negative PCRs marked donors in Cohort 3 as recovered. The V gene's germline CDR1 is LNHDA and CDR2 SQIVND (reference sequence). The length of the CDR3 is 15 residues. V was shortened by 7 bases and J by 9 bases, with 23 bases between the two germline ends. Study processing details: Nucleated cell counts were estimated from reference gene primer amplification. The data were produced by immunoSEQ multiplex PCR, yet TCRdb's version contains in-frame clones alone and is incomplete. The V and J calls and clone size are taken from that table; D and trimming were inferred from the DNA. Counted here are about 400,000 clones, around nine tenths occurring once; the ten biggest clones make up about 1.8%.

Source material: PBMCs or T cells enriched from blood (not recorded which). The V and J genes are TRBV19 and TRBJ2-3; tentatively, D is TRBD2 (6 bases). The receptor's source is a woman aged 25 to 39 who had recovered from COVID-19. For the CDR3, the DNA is TGTGCCAGTACCTTTAGCGGAGATCCAGGAGGCACGCAGTATTTT. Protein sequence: CASTFSGDPGGTQYF.